One and the same sample provided the 2 T cell receptor beta chains below, sequenced in a study of Ad26.COV2.S vaccination and SARS-CoV-2 variants. The treatment is: 15 to 20 received Ad26.COV2.S at low or high dose, single or two shots; several received placebo; per-sample allocation not given. Samples were taken on day 63 after the first vaccine or placebo injection. Here immunoSEQ multiplex PCR was the method, and the copy in TCRdb shows in-frame clones only, minus some. The profile shows over 400,000 clones, 80% to 95% of them singletons. The specimen was peripheral blood, collected in a trial of Ad26.COV2.S vaccine versus placebo. The origin of the receptors is a person between 18 and 60 years old who received the Ad26.COV2.S COVID-19 vaccine or a placebo.

The chain uses TRBV7-2 and TRBJ2-1, with D possibly being TRBD1 or TRBD2 (5 bases each). CDR1 and CDR2 (germline): SGHTA, FQGNSA. The CDR3 contains 17 residues. V shed 5 bases and J shed 9 bases, with 26 bases lying between them. CDR3 sequence (DNA): TGTGCCAGCAGCCTAACCACCGGGACCTCGGAGAGGGTTGAGCAGTTCTTC. Amino acids: CASSLTTGTSERVEQFF.

The J gene is TRBJ1-2, the V gene TRBV5-6; possibly TRBD1 for D (6 bases). Per the germline V gene, CDR1 is SGHDT and CDR2 is YYEEEE. V was pared by 3 bases and J by 3 bases, with 21 bases between. This CDR3 comprises 17 residues. This CDR3 reads CASSSGGAGAHDYGYTF. CDR3 nucleotide sequence: TGTGCCAGCAGCTCGGGTGGGGCAGGGGCGCATGACTATGGCTACACCTTC.